The entry below gives a single TCR beta chain sequence along with its context. With 4 bases clipped from V and 3 bases from J, the junction kept 10 bases outside the gene matches. The CDR3 consists of 16 residues. Germline CDR1 is SGHRS and CDR2 is YFSETQ. The data were taken from a study of blood T cells in healthy people across ages. Alongside a J-beta primer mix, a sample-barcoded 5' primer served in a second PCR lasting about 7 to 11 cycles. No fewer than 3 million CDR3-containing paired-end reads came from each sample. TCRdb reprocessed the 5' RACE reads via MiXCR and lists one record per CDR3 protein. This table has 720,000 or so distinct CDR3 sequences, around 43% appearing once. Sample donors were healthy Caucasian individuals that came from Russia, aged roughly 6 to 95.

This receptor was identified in a man aged 80 or over in good health. The sample was blood. The chain combines TRBV5-1 with TRBJ2-3; 8 bases fit TRBD2. The CDR3 loop reads CASSAGTSLGTDTQYF. CDR3 in DNA: TGCGCCAGCAGCGCGGGGACTAGTTTGGGGACAGATACGCAGTATTTT. Together with reference TRBV5-1 and TRBJ2-3, the CDR3 gives the full variable domain: KAGVTQTPRYLIKTRGQQVTLSCSPISGHRSVSWYQQTPGQGLQFLFEYFSETQRNKGNFPGRFSGRQFSNSRSEMNVSTLELGDSALYLCASSAGTSLGTDTQYFGPGTRLTVL.